The clone carrying this T cell receptor beta chain was detected only a few times. This specimen comes from a study of cytomegalovirus exposure and HLA in healthy donors. PCR employed 60 Vbeta and 13 Jbeta primers. Produced via immunoSEQ multiplex PCR; TCRdb's table is partial and in-frame only. Of over 150,000 clones listed, about 86% are singletons. With V trimmed by 7 bases and J by 5 bases, 9 bases remained unmatched. Germline CDR1 is SQVTM and CDR2 is ANQGSEA. This CDR3 spans 13 amino acids. This clonotype was obtained from a woman in her thirties in good health and CMV-seronegative. Sequenced material: PBMCs. The rearrangement links TRBV29-1 to TRBJ2-3, with 7 positions matching TRBD2. The CDR3 bases are TGCAGCGGCGGGGCGGGAGAGGTAGATACGCAGTATTTT. Its protein product is CSGGAGEVDTQYF.